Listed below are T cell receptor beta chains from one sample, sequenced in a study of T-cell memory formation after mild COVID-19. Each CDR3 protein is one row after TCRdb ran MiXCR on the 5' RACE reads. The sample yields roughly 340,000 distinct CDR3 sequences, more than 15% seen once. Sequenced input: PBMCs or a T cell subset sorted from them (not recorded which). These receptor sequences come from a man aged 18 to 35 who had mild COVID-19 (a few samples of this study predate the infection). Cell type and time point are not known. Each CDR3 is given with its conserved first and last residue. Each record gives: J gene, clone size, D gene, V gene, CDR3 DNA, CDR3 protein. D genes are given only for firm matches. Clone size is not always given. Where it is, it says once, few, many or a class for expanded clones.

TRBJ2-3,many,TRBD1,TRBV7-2,TGTGCCAGCAGCTTCACAGGGGTCACAGATACGCAGTATTTT,CASSFTGVTDTQYF
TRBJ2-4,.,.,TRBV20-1,TGCAGTGTGGTCCCAAATGAAAACATTCAGTACTTC,CSVVPNENIQYF
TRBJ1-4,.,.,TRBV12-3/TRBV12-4,TGTGCCAGCAGTCTCGGGGCGTCACGGAGTGAAAAACTGTTTTTT,CASSLGASRSEKLFF
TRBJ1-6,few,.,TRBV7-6,TGTGCCAGCAGCACACAGACTGGGGACTCACCCCTCCACTTT,CASSTQTGDSPLHF
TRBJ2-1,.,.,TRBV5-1,TGCGCCAGCAGCGGAGGGAGGGGGTCCTACAATGAGCAGTTCTTC,CASSGGRGSYNEQFF
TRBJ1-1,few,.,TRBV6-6,TGTGCCAGCAGCCAAATGAACACTGAAGCTTTCTTT,CASSQMNTEAFF
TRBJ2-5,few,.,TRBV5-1,TGCGCCAGCAGCCCAGAGAATGAAGAGACCCAGTACTTC,CASSPENEETQYF
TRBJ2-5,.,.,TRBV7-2,TGTGCCAGCAGCTTATGGTCAGGCCAAGATACCCAGTACTTC,CASSLWSGQDTQYF
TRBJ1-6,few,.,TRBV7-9,TGTGCCAGTGCTTCGGACGGAGATAATTCACCCCTCCACTTT,CASASDGDNSPLHF
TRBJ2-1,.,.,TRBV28,TGTGCCAGCAGAATGGGGGCCTTAGCGGTTAGCAGCAATGAGCAGTTCTTC,CASRMGALAVSSNEQFF
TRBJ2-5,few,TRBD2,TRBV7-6,TGTGCCAGCAGCTCCCGCCGACTAGCGAAACAAGAGACCCAGTACTTC,CASSSRRLAKQETQYF
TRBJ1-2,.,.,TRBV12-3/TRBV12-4,TGTGCCAGCAGTTTAAGGAGAAACGCACAGGTTGGGGGTTACACCTTC,CASSLRRNAQVGGYTF
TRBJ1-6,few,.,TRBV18,TGTGCCAGCTCACCCGCAGTCGGGTGGAATTCACCCCTCCACTTT,CASSPAVGWNSPLHF
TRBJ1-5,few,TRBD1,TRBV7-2,TGTGCCAGCAGCGCGGACAGGGGAAGTCAGCCCCAGCATTTT,CASSADRGSQPQHF
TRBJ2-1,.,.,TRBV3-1,TGTGCCAGCAGCCAAGATCTTGACACCCTCGGATACAATGAGCAGTTCTTC,CASSQDLDTLGYNEQFF
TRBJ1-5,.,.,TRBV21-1,TGTGCCAGCAGCATCTTACCCCCAGGGGAAGGGCAGCCCCAGCATTTT,CASSILPPGEGQPQHF
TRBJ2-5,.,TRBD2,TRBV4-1,TGCGCCAGCAGCCAAGGACTAGCGGGGGGGAAAGAGACCCAGTACTTC,CASSQGLAGGKETQYF
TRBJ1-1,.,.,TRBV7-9,TGTGCCAGCAGCCGGGGCGCTGAAGCTTTCTTT,CASSRGAEAFF
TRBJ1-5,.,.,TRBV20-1,TGCAGTGCGGAAGCAGAGGGTGGCAATCAGCCCCAGCATTTT,CSAEAEGGNQPQHF
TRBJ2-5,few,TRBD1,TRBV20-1,TGCAGTGGGACAGGGGGAGGTGAAGAGACCCAGTACTTC,CSGTGGGEETQYF
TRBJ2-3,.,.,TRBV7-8,TGTGCCAGCAGCTTAGCCGGGGGCGGGGGCTCCACAGATACGCAGTATTTT,CASSLAGGGGSTDTQYF
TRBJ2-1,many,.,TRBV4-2,TGTGCCAGCAGCCAAGATGCGAGCTCCTACAATGAGCAGTTCTTC,CASSQDASSYNEQFF
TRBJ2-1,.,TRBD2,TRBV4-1,TGCGCCAGCAAACCAAGAACTAGCGGGGGCCAGGAGCAGTTCTTC,CASKPRTSGGQEQFF
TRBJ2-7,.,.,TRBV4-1,TGCGCCAGCAGCCAAGAGCAGGCTCAGTCCTACGAGCAGTACTTC,CASSQEQAQSYEQYF
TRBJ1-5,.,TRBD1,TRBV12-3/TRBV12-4,TGTGCCAGCAGTCACGGACAGGAGAATCAGCCCCAGCATTTT,CASSHGQENQPQHF
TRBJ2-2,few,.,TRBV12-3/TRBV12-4,TGTGCCAGCAGTTTACAGACAGTGGGGGCCGGGGAGCTGTTTTTT,CASSLQTVGAGELFF
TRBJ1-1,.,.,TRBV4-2,TGTGCCAGCAGCTACGGGGACACTGAAGCTTTCTTT,CASSYGDTEAFF
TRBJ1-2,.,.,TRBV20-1,TGCAGTGCTAGAGATTCGGTCTACTATGGCTACACCTTC,CSARDSVYYGYTF
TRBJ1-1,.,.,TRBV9,TGTGCCAGCAGACCTACAGGGATGCTCGGTGAAGCTTTCTTT,CASRPTGMLGEAFF
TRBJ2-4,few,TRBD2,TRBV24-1,TGTGCCACCAGTGACCCGAGGACTAGCGGGGGGGCGAACATTCAGTACTTC,CATSDPRTSGGANIQYF
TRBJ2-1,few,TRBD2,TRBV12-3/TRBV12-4,TGTGCCAGCAGTTTAAATGGACTAGGGCCCTACAATGAGCAGTTCTTC,CASSLNGLGPYNEQFF
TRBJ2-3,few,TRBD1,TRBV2,TGTGCCAGCAGTTGGGACAGGGGGTCGGATACGCAGTATTTT,CASSWDRGSDTQYF
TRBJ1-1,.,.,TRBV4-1,TGCGCCAGCAGCCAAGACTGGGGCGCTGAAGCTTTCTTT,CASSQDWGAEAFF
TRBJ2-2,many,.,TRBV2,TGTGCCACACTATCCGGGACAACGAACACCGGGGAGCTGTTTTTT,CATLSGTTNTGELFF
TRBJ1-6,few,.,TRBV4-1,TGCGCCAGCAGCCAAGATTTGGTCAAGACCTATAATTCACCCCTCCACTTT,CASSQDLVKTYNSPLHF
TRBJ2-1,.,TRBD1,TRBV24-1,TGTGCCACCAGTGAGTCCGGGACAGGGCTCAGTGAGCAGTTCTTC,CATSESGTGLSEQFF
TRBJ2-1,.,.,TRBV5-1,TGCGCCAGCAGCTATTCCTCCGGGTTTTACAATGAGCAGTTCTTC,CASSYSSGFYNEQFF
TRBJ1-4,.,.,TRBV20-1,TGCAGTGCGGACGGTCATGAAAAACTGTTTTTT,CSADGHEKLFF
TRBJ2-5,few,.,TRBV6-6,TGTGCCAGCAGTTACCCGCACTCGTACCAAGAGACCCAGTACTTC,CASSYPHSYQETQYF
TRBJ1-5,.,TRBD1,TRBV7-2,TGTGCCAGCAGACGACAGGGCCAGCCCCAGCATTTT,CASRRQGQPQHF
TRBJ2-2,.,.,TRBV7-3,TGTGCCAGCAGACAGCGCGGGCCCACCGGGGAGCTGTTTTTT,CASRQRGPTGELFF
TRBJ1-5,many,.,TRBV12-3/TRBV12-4,TGTGCCAGCAGTTTATGGGGACCGGGCAATCAGCCCCAGCATTTT,CASSLWGPGNQPQHF
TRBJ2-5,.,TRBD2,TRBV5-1,TGCGCCAGCAGCTCCGGACTAGCGGGGGCAGAGACCCAGTACTTC,CASSSGLAGAETQYF
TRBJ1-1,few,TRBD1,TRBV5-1,TGCGCCAGCAGCCCGACCTGGGACAGGGAAGCGGGGATGAACACTGAAGCTTTCTTT,CASSPTWDREAGMNTEAFF
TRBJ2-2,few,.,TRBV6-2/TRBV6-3,TGTGCCAGCAGTTACAGGCAGGGTTACACCGGGGAGCTGTTTTTT,CASSYRQGYTGELFF